The 31 T cell receptor beta chains given below trace back to one sample, sequenced in a study of tumor and adjacent non-tumor tissue in lung cancer. The template was RNA from unsorted bulk tissue. Three rounds of nested PCR, following a modified ARM-PCR protocol, produced the TCRbeta library. TCRdb reanalysed the multiplex PCR reads using MiXCR and keeps one entry per CDR3 protein. Of about 120,000 distinct CDR3 sequences listed, over 65% are singletons. Sequencing was performed on lung tumor tissue. Receptor source: a man aged 30 to 45 with non-small cell lung cancer.

In regard to this clonotype: This may be a read error, as it is one base from a much larger clone. The chain recombines TRBV4-3 with TRBJ1-5, with D maybe TRBD1 (6 bases). This CDR3 comprises 14 residues. CDR1 LGHNA and CDR2 YSLEER come from the germline V gene. The CDR3, as DNA: TGCGCCAGCAGCCAAGACTCCGGGGGCCAGCCCCAGCCTTTT. It codes for CASSQDSGGQPQPF.

A remark on this clonotype: The junction does not match germline at one end; this may be a read error. V usage is TRBV11-2 and J usage is TRBJ2-7; D may be TRBD1 (5 bases). In germline, CDR1 is SGHAT, CDR2 FQNNGV. The CDR3 loop spans 14 amino acids. This chain's CDR3 is CASSLGRGGCEHYF. The CDR3 DNA sequence: TGTGCCAGCAGCTTGGGTAGGGGCGGCTGTGAGCATTACTTC.

Regarding this clonotype: A junction boundary mismatches the germline segment, possibly from a read error. This chain links TRBV28 with TRBJ1-2, with a tentative D call TRBD1 (6 bases). The CDR3 sequence is 12 residues long. Germline V gene sequence: CDR1 MDHEN, CDR2 SYDVKM. The CDR3 sequence is CANSPGQYGYTF. DNA of the CDR3: TGTGCCAACAGTCCCGGACAGTATGGCTACACGTTC.

In the case of this clonotype: An end of the junction does not agree with germline; a read error may underlie this. V usage is TRBV6-5 and J usage is TRBJ2-2; 9 bases are a match to TRBD1. Germline CDR1 MNHEY, CDR2 SVGAGI. The CDR3 totals 15 residues. CDR3 protein: CASSSTGGAVGELYF. Here the CDR3 DNA reads TGTGCCAGCAGCTCCACAGGGGGCGCGGTCGGGGAGCTGTATTTT.

This sequence joins TRBV20-1 and TRBJ1-2; perhaps TRBD1 as D (5 bases). CDR1 and CDR2 from the germline V gene are DFQATT and SNEGSKA (reference sequence). V was pared by 8 bases and J by 2 bases, with 21 bases between. The CDR3 contains 15 residues. CDR3 bases: TGCAGTACCCAGACTCCAGGGAGCAGAAACTATGGCTACACCTTC. Translation: CSTQTPGSRNYGYTF.

This chain connects TRBV11-3 to TRBJ2-5; 7 bases fit TRBD1. J gave up 0 bases and V 2 bases, and 12 bases lay outside the gene matches. This CDR3 spans 18 amino acids. The V gene's germline CDR1 is SGHNT and CDR2 YENEEA. CDR3 nucleotide sequence: TGTGCCAGCAGCTTAATGTTGGGACAGAACACCTACCAAGAGACCCAGTACTTC. Amino acid sequence: CASSLMLGQNTYQETQYF.

As concerns this clonotype: The junction shows a germline mismatch at one end, possibly a read error. The CDR3 here is CASSPRGTRNTGERFF. CDR3 DNA: TGTGCCAGCAGCCCCAGGGGGACTAGGAACACCGGGGAGCGGTTTTTT. The chain links TRBV7-9 to TRBJ2-2; D perhaps matches TRBD2 (8 bases). This CDR3 contains 16 residues. Germline V lookup: CDR1 SEHNR, CDR2 FQNEAQ (reference sequence).

Regarding this clonotype: This sequence may be a read error, since a much larger clone differs from it by one base. The chain combines TRBV20-1 with TRBJ2-7; D gene ambiguous. CDR3 length equals 15 residues. V lost 2 bases to trimming and J lost 1 base, with 15 bases between them. Germline CDR1 DFQATT, CDR2 SNEGSKA (reference sequence). CDR3 nucleotides: TGCAGTGCTAGACTCCGAAGACCCCCGTCCTACGAGCAGTACTTC. This encodes CSARLRRPPSYEQYF.

Regarding this clonotype: A clone one base away is much larger, so this may be a read error. The rearrangement links TRBV29-1 to TRBJ1-1, with TRBD1 as a possible D gene (5 bases). CDR1 SQVTM and CDR2 ANQGSEA come from the germline V gene. The ends were cut back, 4 bases at V and 1 base at J, with 10 bases in the middle. The CDR3 covers 13 residues. CDR3 in DNA: TGCAGCGTTGCACAGACAGCGAACACTGAAGCTTTCTTT. Protein product: CSVAQTANTEAFF.

The CDR3 reads CASRDSPDNEKLFF. Here the CDR3 DNA reads TGTGCCAGTAGAGACAGCCCCGACAATGAAAAACTGTTTTTT. The rearrangement uses TRBV19 and TRBJ1-4; D may be TRBD1 (5 bases). With 6 bases removed from V and 5 bases from J, the gap between germline ends came to 13 bases. Germline V CDR1 and CDR2: LNHDA, SQIVND (reference sequence). The CDR3 sequence is 14 residues long.

This clonotype was observed a single time. A much larger clone lies a single base off, so this may be a read error. The chain combines TRBV6-6 with TRBJ1-4, with 7 bases that match TRBD1. The CDR3 consists of 14 residues. The ends lost 10 bases at V and 6 bases at J; junction bases unmatched: 11. The germline V gene has CDR1 MNHNY and CDR2 SVGAGI (reference sequence). In nucleotides, the CDR3 is TGTGCCAACAGGGGACATGGAGGGGATGAAAAACTGTTTTTT. It specifies CANRGHGGDEKLFF.

Concerning this clonotype itself: One end of the junction does not line up with germline, which may come from a read error. The chain combines TRBV7-8 with TRBJ2-3, with TRBD2 as a possible D gene (5 bases). Germline lookup yields CDR1 SGHVS and CDR2 FQNEAQ. There are 15 residues in the CDR3. CDR3 nucleotides: TGTGCCAGCAGTTTAGAGGGCCCGGACCGGGATACGCAGTATTTT. Residues: CASSLEGPDRDTQYF.

In regard to this clonotype: A much larger clone differs by one base, so this may be a read error. This chain joins TRBV20-1 and TRBJ2-3, with D possibly being TRBD2 (5 bases). With 8 bases removed from V and 5 bases from J, the gap between germline ends came to 14 bases. The CDR3 runs 12 residues. CDR1 is DFQATT, CDR2 SNEGSKA, per germline (reference sequence). CDR3 protein: CSTWTGRDTQYF. The CDR3 nucleotides are TGCAGTACTTGGACTGGGAGAGATACGCAGTATTTT.

This clonotype is labeled as medium-sized. The chain combines TRBV7-8 with TRBJ1-1; no definite D call. Trimming removed 4 bases from V and 5 bases from J, with 11 bases in between. CDR1 and CDR2 from the germline V gene are SGHVS and FQNEAQ. The CDR3 sequence is 13 residues long. The CDR3 region is CASSSRPETEAFF. DNA of the CDR3: TGTGCCAGCAGCTCGAGACCCGAAACTGAAGCTTTCTTT.

Worth noting for this clonotype: A much larger clonotype is one base distant, so this may be a read error. The chain carries TRBV20-1 and TRBJ2-3; D possibly corresponds to TRBD1 (7 bases). V was trimmed by 5 bases and J by 5 bases, leaving 20 bases between them. This CDR3 spans 15 amino acids. Germline lookup yields CDR1 DFQATT and CDR2 SNEGSKA (reference sequence). The CDR3 region is CSAGALQGGLDTQYF. The CDR3 DNA reads as TGCAGTGCTGGAGCTTTGCAGGGGGGCCTAGATACGCAGTATTTT.

With regard to this clonotype: Mismatch with germline at one junction end may stem from a read error. The V and J genes are TRBV7-9 and TRBJ2-5; D gene ambiguous. The length of the CDR3 is 17 residues. Germline V gene sequence: CDR1 SEHNR, CDR2 FQNEAQ (reference sequence). The CDR3 DNA sequence: TGTGCCAGCAGTTTAGATGATGAGATACTCCAAGCGGAGACCCAGTACTTC. It specifies CASSLDDEILQAETQYF. Full variable domain (outside the CDR3, taken from reference TRBV7-9 and TRBJ2-5): DTGVSQNPRHKITKRGQNVTFRCDPISEHNRLYWYRQTLGQGPEFLTYFQNEAQLEKSRLLSDRFSAERPKGSFSTLEIQRTEQGDSAMYLCASSLDDEILQAETQYFGPGTRLLVL.

In the case of this clonotype: A read error may account for a junction end that differs from germline. V and J are TRBV6-5 and TRBJ1-5; D unresolved. Per germline, CDR1 MNHEY and CDR2 SVGAGI. The CDR3 is made up of 15 amino acids. This CDR3 is CASSYSMYSNQPQRF. The CDR3 region has the DNA TGTGCCAGCAGTTACTCGATGTATAGCAATCAGCCCCAGCGTTTT.

A note on this clonotype: Since a much larger clone is just one base distant, this may be a read error. The chain carries TRBV7-9 and TRBJ1-2; D is possibly TRBD1 (5 bases). There are 14 residues in the CDR3. Per the germline V gene, CDR1 is SEHNR and CDR2 is FQNEAQ (reference sequence). In DNA form, the CDR3 reads TGTGTCAGCACCATAGGAGGGGCTACCTATGGCTACACCTTC. Its protein product is CVSTIGGATYGYTF.

The rearrangement uses TRBV5-4 and TRBJ2-1; TRBD2 matches at 14 bases. Trimming removed 4 bases from V and 6 bases from J; junction bases left unmatched: 3. The germline gives CDR1 SGHNT, CDR2 YYREEE (reference sequence). The CDR3 consists of 15 residues. CDR3 coding DNA: TGTGCCAGCAGCCGACTAGCGGGAGGGGGCAATGAGCAGTTCTTC. Translating gives CASSRLAGGGNEQFF.

Regarding this clonotype: At one boundary the junction diverges from the germline segment, which might be a read error. The rearrangement uses TRBV20-1 and TRBJ1-3; D might be TRBD1 (6 bases). Per germline, CDR1 DFQATT and CDR2 SNEGSKA (reference sequence). The CDR3 length is 16 residues. CDR3 sequence reads: CSTRPTAGGARNTIYF. The CDR3 DNA follows: TGCAGTACTAGACCTACTGCCGGGGGGGCTAGAAACACCATATATTTT.

The chain joins TRBV11-3 to TRBJ2-1, with D perhaps TRBD1 (5 bases). Germline loops: CDR1 SGHNT, CDR2 YENEEA. Between the trimmed V and J ends, which lost 3 bases and 7 bases, there was a span of 13 bases. The CDR3 sequence is 14 residues long. CDR3 sequence (DNA): TGTGCCAGCAGCTTGCTTGACAGAGAGAATGAGCAGTTCTTC. It is translated as CASSLLDRENEQFF.

Points on this clonotype: This clone may be a read error of a much larger clone one base away. The chain couples TRBV29-1 to TRBJ1-4; 12 bases agree with TRBD1. This CDR3 contains 15 residues. Germline values: CDR1 SQVTM, CDR2 ANQGSEA. CDR3 region: CSVQGDRGPGEKLLF. CDR3 DNA sequence: TGCAGCGTCCAGGGGGACAGGGGGCCGGGAGAAAAACTGCTTTTT.

In the case of this clonotype: At one boundary the junction diverges from the germline segment, which might be a read error. The chain carries TRBV6-1 and TRBJ1-1, with a possible D match to TRBD1 (6 bases). CDR3 size: 14 residues. Germline CDR1 is MNHNS and CDR2 is SASEGT. CDR3 sequence (DNA): TGTGCCATCAGTGAACTGGGGGCGAACGCTGAAGCTTTCTTT. It yields the protein CAISELGANAEAFF.

On this clonotype: This is likely a read error, given that the CDR3 carries no conserved phenylalanine or tryptophan at its end. The V gene is TRBV11-1, the J gene TRBJ2-1; 7 nucleotides line up with TRBD1. CDR1 and CDR2 from the germline V gene are SGHAT and FQDESV (reference sequence). CDR3 length: 16 residues. V trimming: 4 bases; J trimming: 6 bases; junction bases outside the gene matches: 12. CDR3 loop: CASSSHLGQAGNEQFL. The CDR3 region has the DNA TGTGCCAGCAGCTCCCACTTAGGACAGGCTGGCAATGAGCAGTTCCTC.

Concerning this clonotype: A junction boundary mismatches the germline segment, possibly from a read error. The chain uses TRBV12-3 or TRBV12-4 and TRBJ1-5; TRBD1 aligns across 7 bases. The CDR3 spans 17 residues. The CDR3 region is CDSRKRGGCLSNQPQHF. CDR3 DNA sequence: TGTGACAGCAGAAAGAGAGGGGGCTGCTTGAGCAATCAGCCCCAGCATTTT.

Comments on this clonotype: This may stem from a read error, because a much larger clone lies one nucleotide away. The rearrangement uses TRBV20-1 and TRBJ2-1, with D tentatively TRBD2 (6 bases). The CDR3 totals 12 residues. CDR1 DFQATT and CDR2 SNEGSKA come from the germline V gene (reference sequence). CDR3 DNA: TGCAATGCTAGGGACTCCCGAGCTGTTCAGTTCTTC. Protein: CNARDSRAVQFF.

The genes are TRBV11-2 and TRBJ2-3; D ambiguous. Germline loops: CDR1 SGHAT, CDR2 FQNNGV. CDR3 length equals 14 residues. V gave up 5 bases and J gave up 3 bases, with 12 bases separating them. The CDR3: CASSPSRMTDTQYF. For the CDR3, the DNA is TGTGCCAGCAGCCCCTCGCGGATGACAGATACGCAGTATTTT.

The chain combines TRBV20-1 with TRBJ2-7; D is possibly TRBD1 (6 bases). Germline V CDR1 and CDR2: DFQATT, SNEGSKA (reference sequence). V was cut by 8 bases and J by 3 bases, with 11 bases left in between. This CDR3 is 11 amino acids long. The CDR3 here is CSPRRGYEQYF. CDR3 nucleotide sequence: TGCAGTCCTCGCAGGGGCTACGAGCAGTACTTC.

This clonotype was observed a single time. This chain connects TRBV20-1 to TRBJ2-5; D may be TRBD1 (5 bases). The V end was cut by 8 bases, the J end by 2 bases, with 12 bases between. From germline, CDR1 is DFQATT and CDR2 SNEGSKA (reference sequence). The length of the CDR3 is 12 residues. CDR3 nucleotides: TGCAGTACCCCGGACAAACAAGAGACCCAGTACTTC. Translated, it gives CSTPDKQETQYF.

In regard to this clonotype: Given a much more abundant clone one base away, this may be a read error. The chain uses TRBV5-5 and TRBJ2-5; D possibly matches TRBD1 or TRBD2 (5 bases each). The V gene's germline CDR1 is SGHKS and CDR2 YYEKEE (reference sequence). The ends were cut back, 9 bases at V and 2 bases at J, with 17 bases in the middle. CDR3 length: 14 amino acids. CDR3 amino acids: CAIRRAGAQETQYF. DNA for the CDR3: TGTGCCATCAGGAGAGCCGGGGCGCAAGAGACCCAGTACTTC.

About this clonotype: One junction end does not reproduce the germline sequence, and a read error may be involved. This chain links TRBV11-2 with TRBJ2-3; TRBD2 might be the D (6 bases). The length of the CDR3 is 16 residues. CDR1 SGHAT and CDR2 FQNNGV come from the germline V gene. The CDR3 loop reads CASSLGSAGSTDMQYF. For the CDR3, the DNA is TGTGCCAGCAGCTTAGGGTCTGCGGGGAGCACAGATATGCAGTATTTT.